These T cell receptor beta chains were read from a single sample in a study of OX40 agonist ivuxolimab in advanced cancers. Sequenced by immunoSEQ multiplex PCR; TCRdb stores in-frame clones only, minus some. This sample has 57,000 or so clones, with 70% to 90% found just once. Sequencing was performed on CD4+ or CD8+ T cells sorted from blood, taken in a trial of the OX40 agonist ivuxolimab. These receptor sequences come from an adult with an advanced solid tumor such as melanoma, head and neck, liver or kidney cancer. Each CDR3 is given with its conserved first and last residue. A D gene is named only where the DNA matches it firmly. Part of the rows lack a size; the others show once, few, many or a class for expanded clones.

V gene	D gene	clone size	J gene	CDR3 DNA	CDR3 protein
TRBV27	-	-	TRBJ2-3	TGTGCCAGCAGGAGGGGGGGCGCAGATACGCAGTATTTT	CASRRGGADTQYF
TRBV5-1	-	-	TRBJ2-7	TGCGCCAGCAGCTCAGGGGGAGGGCCGAACGAGCAGTACTTC	CASSSGGGPNEQYF
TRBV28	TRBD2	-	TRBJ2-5	TGTGCCAGCAGTCCGCCCCTAGGTGGCGGGAGGGGACAAGAGACCCAGTACTTC	CASSPPLGGGRGQETQYF
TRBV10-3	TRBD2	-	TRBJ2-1	TGTGCCATCAGTGATGCGGTACTAGCGAGGAACCGCGGGCAGTTCTTC	CAISDAVLARNRGQFF
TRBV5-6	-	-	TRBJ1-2	TGTGCCAGCAGCTTGGCCCAATACCATGCGGGAGTCGCTAACTATGGCTACACCTTC	CASSLAQYHAGVANYGYTF
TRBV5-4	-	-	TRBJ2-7	TGTGCCAGCAGCTTGGGATCGGCCTACGAGCAGTACTTC	CASSLGSAYEQYF
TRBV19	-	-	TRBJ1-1	TGTGCCAGTAGTAGATCGTACTTCGGGGAAGCTTTCTTT	CASSRSYFGEAFF
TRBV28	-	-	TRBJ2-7	TGTGCCAGCAGTCCAACTCCGTGGCGCGGGTACACCTACGAGCAGTACTTC	CASSPTPWRGYTYEQYF
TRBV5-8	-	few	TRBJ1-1	TGTGCCAGCGGTAACGCAGAGGGGAACACTGAAGCTTTCTTT	CASGNAEGNTEAFF
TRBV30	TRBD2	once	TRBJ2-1	TGTGCCTGGGGTACTAGCGGGGGCTACAATGAGCAGTTCTTC	CAWGTSGGYNEQFF